This T cell receptor (beta chain) was sequenced in a study of T cells in Graves' hyperthyroidism and ophthalmopathy. About the study: Peripheral blood collection took place at initial diagnosis, before any treatment.

Regions amplified from RNA transcripts were the TCR beta CDR3 regions. Researchers ran a first-round RT-PCR on the TCR CDR3 using the HTBI primer set. TCRdb recomputed calls from the multiplex PCR reads with MiXCR, one row per CDR3 protein. The table includes approximately 640,000 distinct CDR3 sequences, 17% detected once. The study's findings and limits: Before onset, by a median of approximately 6.8 months, the model predicted ophthalmopathy.

To note about this clonotype: Its target is unknown.

Any patient presenting with uncontrolled infection, other autoimmune disease, pregnancy or lactation was left out. Sequenced input: blood. This TCR derives from a man between 50 and 59 years old with Graves' hyperthyroidism.

The chain's CDR3 is CASSPAGQLTEAFF. The CDR3 bases are TGTGCCAGCAGCCCAGCGGGCCAGCTCACTGAAGCTTTCTTT. The rearrangement links TRBV3-1 to TRBJ1-1; D gene unclear. V dropped 4 bases and J dropped 4 bases, with 13 bases sitting between them. Looked up from germline, CDR1 is LGHDT and CDR2 is YNNKEL (reference sequence). There are 14 residues in the CDR3.